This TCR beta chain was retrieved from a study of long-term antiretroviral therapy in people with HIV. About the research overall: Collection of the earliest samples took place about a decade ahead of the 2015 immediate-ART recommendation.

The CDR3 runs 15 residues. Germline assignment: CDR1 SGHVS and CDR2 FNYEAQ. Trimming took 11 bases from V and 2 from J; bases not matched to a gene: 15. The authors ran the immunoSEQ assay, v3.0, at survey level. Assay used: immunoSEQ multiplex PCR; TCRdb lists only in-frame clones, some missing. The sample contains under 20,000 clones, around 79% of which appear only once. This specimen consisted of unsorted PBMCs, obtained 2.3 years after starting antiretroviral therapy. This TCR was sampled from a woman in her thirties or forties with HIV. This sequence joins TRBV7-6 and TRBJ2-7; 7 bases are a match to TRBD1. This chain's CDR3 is CAARTTHRGAYEQYF. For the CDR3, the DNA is TGTGCCGCTCGTACAACACACAGGGGAGCCTACGAGCAGTACTTC.